This T cell receptor (beta chain) was recovered during a study of blood T cell repertoires in COVID-19. Study as a whole: T cells, B-cell-depleted T cells, or PBMCs supplied cDNA or gDNA.

V lost 3 bases, J lost 1 base, and 2 bases stayed unmatched. The CDR3 consists of 14 residues. Germline V gene data show CDR1 as MNHEY and CDR2 as SMNVEV (reference sequence). As handled by the study authors: Reference gene primer amplification gave estimated nucleated cell counts. Profiled with immunoSEQ multiplex PCR; TCRdb holds only in-frame clones, not every one. The V and J calls and clone size are taken from that table; D and trimming were inferred from the DNA. The sample yields roughly 230,000 clones, around 82% seen once. The sample taken for sequencing was peripheral blood. The clonotype comes from a woman of 80 years or more with acute or convalescent COVID-19. The V gene is TRBV27, the J gene TRBJ2-7; 8 nucleotides match TRBD1. The DNA of the CDR3 is TGTGCCAGCAGTTTCACAGGGGGGTCCTACGAGCAGTACTTC. Its protein product is CASSFTGGSYEQYF.